A selection of T cell receptor beta chains follows, all from one sample in a study of shared clonotypes between healthy human individuals. The data were produced by immunoSEQ multiplex PCR, yet TCRdb's version contains in-frame clones alone and is incomplete. The table shows around 2,000,000 clones, with approximately 95% occurring only once. The source material was naive CD8+ T cells sorted from blood. Every receptor here comes from a man between 18 and 29 years old in good health. Both conserved end residues are part of each CDR3. A D gene is named only where the DNA matches it firmly. Size is stated for part of the rows, as once, few or many counts, or as a class when the clone is expanded.

d_call j_call v_call clone_size cdr3_nt cdr3_aa
TRBD1 TRBJ2-7 TRBV6-6 . TGTGCCAGCAGTTACGACAGGGGGTACGAGCAGTACTTC CASSYDRGYEQYF
. TRBJ2-2 TRBV6-5 . TGTGCCAGCAGTTACTCGGCCGCGAGTACCGGGGAGCTGTTTTTT CASSYSAASTGELFF
. TRBJ2-7 TRBV28 . TGTGCGACCAGTTGGGCAGGGGATTCCTACGAGCAGTACTTC CATSWAGDSYEQYF
TRBD1 TRBJ1-6 TRBV10-3 . TGTGCCACCAGATCCTTAGGGGGCGCTAATTCACCCCTCCACTTT CATRSLGGANSPLHF
TRBD2 TRBJ2-5 TRBV27 . TGTGCCAGCAGAGCCCTAGCGGGACCCCAAGAGACCCAGTACTTC CASRALAGPQETQYF
TRBD2 TRBJ2-1 TRBV2 . TGTGCCAGCAGTGATTTCGGGACTAGCGTACAGTTCTTC CASSDFGTSVQFF
. TRBJ2-3 TRBV5-1 . TGCGCCAGCAGCTTAGGGCCGTTCACAGATACGCAGTATTTT CASSLGPFTDTQYF
TRBD1 TRBJ2-5 TRBV28 . TGTGCCAGCAGTTTCAAGGCAGGGGGTGTAGAGACCCAGTACTTC CASSFKAGGVETQYF
. TRBJ2-1 TRBV7-8 . TGTGCCAGCAGCACCAGCGTTAGCTCCTACAATGAGCAGTTCTTC CASSTSVSSYNEQFF
TRBD2 TRBJ2-1 TRBV7-9 . TGTGCCAGCAGCTTAGGGCTAGCGGAATACAATGAGCAGTTCTTC CASSLGLAEYNEQFF
TRBD2 TRBJ2-5 TRBV9 . TGTGCCAGCAACTCCGGGACTAGCGGAAAAGAGACCCAGTACTTC CASNSGTSGKETQYF
TRBD1 TRBJ1-2 TRBV7-9 . TGTGCCAGCAGCTTGGGGGCCGGGACAGTCTATGGCTACACCTTC CASSLGAGTVYGYTF
TRBD1 TRBJ2-7 TRBV7-6 . TGTGCCAGCAGCCCGGGACAGGGGAGCTCCTACGAGCAGTACTTC CASSPGQGSSYEQYF
. TRBJ2-7 TRBV5-4 . TGTGCCAGCAGCTACCCCGATTCCTACGAGCAGTACTTC CASSYPDSYEQYF
. TRBJ1-6 TRBV9 once TGTGCCAGCAGCGAAAGACATCAAGGGGATTCCCTCCACTTT CASSERHQGDSLHF
. TRBJ1-2 TRBV30 . TGTGCCTGGGCTAACTATGGCTACACCTTC CAWANYGYTF
TRBD1 TRBJ1-5 TRBV19 . TGTGCCAGTAGTAGACCCGTATTCAGGGGGGAAGGCAATCAGCCCCAGCATTTT CASSRPVFRGEGNQPQHF
. TRBJ2-5 TRBV13 once TGTGCCAGCAGCTTAGGAGGTGAAGAGACCCAGTACTTC CASSLGGEETQYF
. TRBJ2-7 TRBV7-9 . TGTGCCAGCAGCTCCCAAGGGCCGCTGCCCTACGAGCAGTACTTC CASSSQGPLPYEQYF
. TRBJ1-1 TRBV7-6 few TGTGCCAGCCGCAGTGGAGGCATGAACACTGAAGCTTTCTTT CASRSGGMNTEAFF
. TRBJ2-3 TRBV7-2 . TGTGCCAGCAGCCCCGGGGCAGCGAGCACAGATACGCAGTATTTT CASSPGAASTDTQYF
. TRBJ2-2 TRBV7-9 . TGTGCCAGCAGCTTAAATGGACCCGCGAACACCGGGGAGCTGTTTTTT CASSLNGPANTGELFF
. TRBJ1-1 TRBV13 once TGTGCCAGCAGCTTAGGTGGGGATACTGAAGCTTTCTTT CASSLGGDTEAFF
. TRBJ2-2 TRBV27 . TGTGCCAGCAGTTTATCCCAGGGAAACACCGGGGAGCTGTTTTTT CASSLSQGNTGELFF
. TRBJ1-2 TRBV9 once TGTGCCAGCAGCGCCGAAAACTATGGCTACACCTTC CASSAENYGYTF
TRBD2 TRBJ2-1 TRBV5-1 . TGCGCCAGCAAGGGGACTAGGTACAATGAGCAGTTCTTC CASKGTRYNEQFF
TRBD2 TRBJ2-5 TRBV7-6 . TGTGCCAGCAGCTTAGAATCAACTAGCGGGGAGACCCAGTACTTC CASSLESTSGETQYF
TRBD1 TRBJ1-5 TRBV19 . TGTGCCAGCCGCCCGGGACAGGGCCTCAATCAGCCCCAGCATTTT CASRPGQGLNQPQHF